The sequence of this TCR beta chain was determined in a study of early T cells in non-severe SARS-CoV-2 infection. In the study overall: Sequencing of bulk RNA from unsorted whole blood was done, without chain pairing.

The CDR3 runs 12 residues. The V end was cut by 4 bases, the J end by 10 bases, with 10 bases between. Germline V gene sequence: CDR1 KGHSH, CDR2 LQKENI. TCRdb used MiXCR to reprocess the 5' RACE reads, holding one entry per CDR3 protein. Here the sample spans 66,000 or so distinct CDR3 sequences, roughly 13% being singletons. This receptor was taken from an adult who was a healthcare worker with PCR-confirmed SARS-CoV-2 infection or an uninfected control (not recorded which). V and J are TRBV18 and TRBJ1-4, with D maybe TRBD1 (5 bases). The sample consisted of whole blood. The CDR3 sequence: CASSLQGGKLFF. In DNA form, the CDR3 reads TGTGCCAGCTCACTTCAGGGAGGAAAACTGTTTTTT.